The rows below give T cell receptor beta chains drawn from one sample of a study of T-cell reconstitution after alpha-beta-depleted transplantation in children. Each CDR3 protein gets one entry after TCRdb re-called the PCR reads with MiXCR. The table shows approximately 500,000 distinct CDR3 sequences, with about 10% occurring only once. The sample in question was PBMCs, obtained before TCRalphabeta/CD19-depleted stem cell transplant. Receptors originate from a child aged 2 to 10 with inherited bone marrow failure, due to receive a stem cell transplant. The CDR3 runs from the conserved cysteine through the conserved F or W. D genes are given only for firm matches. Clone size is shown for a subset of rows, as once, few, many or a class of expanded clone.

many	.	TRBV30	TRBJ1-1	CAWSWSQNTEAFF	TGTGCCTGGAGTTGGTCCCAGAACACTGAAGCTTTCTTT
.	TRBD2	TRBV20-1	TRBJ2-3	CSARVGTSGRFTDTQYF	TGCAGTGCTAGAGTGGGGACTAGCGGGAGGTTCACAGATACGCAGTATTTT
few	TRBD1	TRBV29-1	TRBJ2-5	CSVEDRAETQYF	TGCAGCGTGGAAGACAGGGCGGAGACCCAGTACTTC
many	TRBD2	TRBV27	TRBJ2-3	CASSWREGTDTQYF	TGTGCCAGCAGTTGGAGGGAGGGGACAGATACGCAGTATTTT
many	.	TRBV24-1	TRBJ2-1	CATSDWTGPVSAYNEQFF	TGTGCCACCAGTGATTGGACCGGCCCGGTTTCGGCCTACAATGAGCAGTTCTTC
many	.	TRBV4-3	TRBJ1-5	CASSQERAPNQPQHF	TGCGCCAGCAGCCAAGAAAGGGCTCCCAATCAGCCCCAGCATTTT
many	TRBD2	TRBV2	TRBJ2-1	CASSEGLARGEQFF	TGTGCCAGCAGTGAGGGACTAGCGAGAGGTGAGCAGTTCTTC
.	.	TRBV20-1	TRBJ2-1	CSARGREGLNEQFF	TGCAGTGCCAGGGGGCGGGAGGGCCTCAATGAGCAGTTCTTC
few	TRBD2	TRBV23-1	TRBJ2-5	CASTRTSGNQETQYF	TGCGCCAGCACCAGGACTAGCGGAAACCAAGAGACCCAGTACTTC
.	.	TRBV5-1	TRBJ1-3	CASSGGGSGNTIYF	TGCGCCAGCAGCGGAGGGGGATCTGGAAACACCATATATTTT
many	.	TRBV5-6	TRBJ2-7	CASSPTRPRETYEQYF	TGTGCCAGCAGCCCGACTAGACCCCGCGAGACCTACGAGCAGTACTTC
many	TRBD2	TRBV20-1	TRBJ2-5	CSARVAGTQYF	TGCAGTGCTAGAGTAGCGGGGACCCAGTACTTC
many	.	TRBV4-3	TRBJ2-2	CASSQVYSNTGELFF	TGCGCCAGCAGCCAAGTTTACAGCAACACCGGGGAGCTGTTTTTT
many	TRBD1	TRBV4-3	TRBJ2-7	CASSRKGQGDGEQYF	TGCGCCAGCAGCCGTAAGGGACAGGGCGATGGCGAGCAGTACTTC
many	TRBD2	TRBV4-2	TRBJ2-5	CASSLAGGEQETQYF	TGTGCCAGCAGCCTCGCGGGGGGCGAGCAAGAGACCCAGTACTTC
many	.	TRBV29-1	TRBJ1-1	CSVGGGDTEAFF	TGCAGCGTTGGTGGGGGGGACACTGAAGCTTTCTTT
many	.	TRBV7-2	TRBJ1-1	CASSWEGGLGTEAFF	TGTGCCAGCAGCTGGGAGGGGGGGCTTGGCACTGAAGCTTTCTTT
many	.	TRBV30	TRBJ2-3	CAWGVAGLTMRTQYF	TGTGCCTGGGGGGTGGCGGGGCTTACTATGCGGACGCAGTATTTT
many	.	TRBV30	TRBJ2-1	CAWTSLKREQFF	TGTGCCTGGACATCACTAAAGCGCGAGCAGTTCTTC
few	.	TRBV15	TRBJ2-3	CATSRDTRGPSTDTQYF	TGTGCCACCAGCAGAGATACTAGGGGCCCAAGCACAGATACGCAGTATTTT
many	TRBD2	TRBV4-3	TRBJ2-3	CASSQDPPSGGTDTQYF	TGCGCCAGCAGCCAAGATCCGCCTAGCGGTGGCACAGATACGCAGTATTTT
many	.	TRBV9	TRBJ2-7	CASSRGPSSYEQYF	TGTGCCAGCAGTCGCGGGCCAAGCTCCTACGAGCAGTACTTC
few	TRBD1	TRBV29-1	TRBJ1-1	CSVQGVWRTEAFF	TGCAGCGTTCAGGGGGTTTGGCGCACTGAAGCTTTCTTT
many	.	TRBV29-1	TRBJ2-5	CSVEDRSTYQETQYF	TGCAGCGTTGAAGACAGGTCGACGTACCAAGAGACCCAGTACTTC
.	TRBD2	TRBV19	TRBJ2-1	CASSTTGTRYKFF	TGTGCCAGTAGTACGACCGGGACTAGGTATAAGTTCTTC
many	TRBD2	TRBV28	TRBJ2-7	CASSFSRDYLYEQYF	TGTGCCAGCAGTTTCTCAAGGGACTACCTCTACGAGCAGTACTTC
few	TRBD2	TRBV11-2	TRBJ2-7	CASSLEGLAEHYEQYF	TGTGCCAGCAGCTTAGAAGGACTAGCGGAACACTACGAGCAGTACTTC
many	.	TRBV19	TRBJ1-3	CASRTHGTGGGNTIYF	TGTGCCAGTAGGACCCACGGTACAGGAGGAGGAAACACCATATATTTT
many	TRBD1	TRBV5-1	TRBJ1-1	CASSFVDRGAFF	TGCGCCAGCAGCTTCGTGGACAGGGGAGCTTTCTTT
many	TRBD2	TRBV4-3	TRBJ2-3	CASSQDTSDSQYF	TGCGCCAGCAGCCAAGATACTAGCGATTCGCAGTATTTT
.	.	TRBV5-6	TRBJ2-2	CASSLAGWSGELFF	TGTGCCAGCAGCTTGGCCGGGTGGTCCGGGGAGCTGTTTTTT
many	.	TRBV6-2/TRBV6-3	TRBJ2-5	CASSYSRETQYF	TGTGCCAGCAGTTACTCGCGGGAGACCCAGTACTTC